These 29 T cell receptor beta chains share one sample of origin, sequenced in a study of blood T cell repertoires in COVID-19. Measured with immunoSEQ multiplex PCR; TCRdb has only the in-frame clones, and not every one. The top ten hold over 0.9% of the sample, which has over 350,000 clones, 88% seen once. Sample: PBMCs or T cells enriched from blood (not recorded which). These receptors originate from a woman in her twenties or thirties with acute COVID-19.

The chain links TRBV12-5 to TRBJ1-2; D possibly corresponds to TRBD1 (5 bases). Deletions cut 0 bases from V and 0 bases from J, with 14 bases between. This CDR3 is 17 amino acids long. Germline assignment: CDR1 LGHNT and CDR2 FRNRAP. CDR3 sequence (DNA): TGTGCTAGTGGTTTGGTATGGGGGGAAGGCACTAACTATGGCTACACCTTC. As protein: CASGLVWGEGTNYGYTF.

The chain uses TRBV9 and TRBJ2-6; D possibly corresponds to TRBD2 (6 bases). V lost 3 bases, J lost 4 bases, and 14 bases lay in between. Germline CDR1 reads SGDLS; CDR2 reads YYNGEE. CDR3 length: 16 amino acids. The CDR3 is CASSAGLLAGANVLTF. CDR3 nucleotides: TGTGCCAGCAGCGCGGGACTCCTGGCCGGGGCCAACGTCCTGACTTTC.

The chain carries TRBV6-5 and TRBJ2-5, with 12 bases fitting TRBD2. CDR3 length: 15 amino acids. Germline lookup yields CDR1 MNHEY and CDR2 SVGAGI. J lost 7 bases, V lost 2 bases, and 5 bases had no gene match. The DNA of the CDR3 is TGTGCCAGCAGTTACGGTAGGACTAGCGGGGCGACCCAGTACTTC. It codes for CASSYGRTSGATQYF.

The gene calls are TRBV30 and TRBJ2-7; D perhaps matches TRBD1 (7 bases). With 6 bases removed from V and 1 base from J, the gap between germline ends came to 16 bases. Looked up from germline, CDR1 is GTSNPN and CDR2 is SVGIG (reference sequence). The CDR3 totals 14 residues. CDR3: CACPRDRASYEQYF. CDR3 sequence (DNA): TGTGCCTGCCCGCGGGACAGAGCATCCTACGAGCAGTACTTC.

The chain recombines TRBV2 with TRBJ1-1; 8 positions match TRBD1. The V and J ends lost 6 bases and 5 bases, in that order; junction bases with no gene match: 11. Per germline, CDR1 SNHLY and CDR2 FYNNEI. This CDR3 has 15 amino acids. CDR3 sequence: CASSGQGVGITEAFF. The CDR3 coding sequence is TGTGCCAGCAGCGGACAGGGAGTTGGCATAACTGAAGCTTTCTTT.

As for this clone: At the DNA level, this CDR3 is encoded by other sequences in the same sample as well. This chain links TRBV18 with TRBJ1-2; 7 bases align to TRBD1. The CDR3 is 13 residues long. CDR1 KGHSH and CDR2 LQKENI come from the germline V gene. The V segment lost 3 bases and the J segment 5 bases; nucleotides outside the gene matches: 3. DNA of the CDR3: TGTGCCAGCTCACCGGGACAGCTTTATGGCTACACCTTC. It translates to CASSPGQLYGYTF.

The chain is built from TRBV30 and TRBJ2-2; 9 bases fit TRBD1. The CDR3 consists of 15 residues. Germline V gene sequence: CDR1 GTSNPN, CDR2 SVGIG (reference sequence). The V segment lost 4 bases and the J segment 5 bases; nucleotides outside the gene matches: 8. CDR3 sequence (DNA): TGTGCCTGGAAATTGGGGACAGGGATAACCGGGGAGCTGTTTTTT. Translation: CAWKLGTGITGELFF.

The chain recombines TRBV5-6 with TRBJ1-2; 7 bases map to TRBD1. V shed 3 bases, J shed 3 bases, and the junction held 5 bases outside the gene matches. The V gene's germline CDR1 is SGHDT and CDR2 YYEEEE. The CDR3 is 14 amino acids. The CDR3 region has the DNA TGTGCCAGCAGCTGGGGGGACAGTGACTATGGCTACACCTTC. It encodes CASSWGDSDYGYTF.

The CDR3 here is CASSFRDRGLVLNEQFF. The CDR3 DNA sequence: TGTGCCAGCAGCTTCCGGGACAGGGGGCTAGTTCTGAATGAGCAGTTCTTC. V gene TRBV7-6 combines with J gene TRBJ2-1; TRBD1 agrees at 12 bases. CDR3 size: 17 residues. From germline, CDR1 is SGHVS and CDR2 FNYEAQ. V was clipped by 3 bases and J by 7 bases; unmatched bases: 10.

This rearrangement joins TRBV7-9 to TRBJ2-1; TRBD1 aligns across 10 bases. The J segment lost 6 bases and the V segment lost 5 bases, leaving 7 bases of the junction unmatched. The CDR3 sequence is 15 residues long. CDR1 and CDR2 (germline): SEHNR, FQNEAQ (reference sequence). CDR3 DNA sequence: TGTGCCAGCAGCGCCGGGACAGGGGTTTCCAATGAGCAGTTCTTC. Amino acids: CASSAGTGVSNEQFF.

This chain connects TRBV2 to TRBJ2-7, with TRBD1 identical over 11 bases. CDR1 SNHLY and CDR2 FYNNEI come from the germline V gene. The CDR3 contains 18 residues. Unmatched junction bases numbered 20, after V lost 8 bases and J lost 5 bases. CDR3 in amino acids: CASSAGWTGGGVINEQYF. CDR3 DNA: TGTGCCAGCTCTGCAGGATGGACAGGGGGCGGAGTTATTAACGAGCAGTACTTC.

The CDR3 region is CASSLNRYNEKLFF. In DNA, the CDR3 is TGTGCCAGCAGCTTAAACAGATATAATGAAAAACTGTTTTTT. The V gene is TRBV13, the J gene TRBJ1-4; D ambiguous. Trimming removed 2 bases at V and 4 bases at J, with 8 bases between. The CDR3 has 14 amino acids. The germline V gene has CDR1 PRHDT and CDR2 FYEKMQ (reference sequence).

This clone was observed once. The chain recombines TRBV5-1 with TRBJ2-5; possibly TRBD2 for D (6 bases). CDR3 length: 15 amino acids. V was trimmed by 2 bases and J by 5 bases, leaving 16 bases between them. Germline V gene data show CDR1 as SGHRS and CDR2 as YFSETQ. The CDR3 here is CASSFRQSGGETQYF. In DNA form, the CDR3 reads TGCGCCAGCAGCTTTCGACAGAGTGGGGGGGAGACCCAGTACTTC.

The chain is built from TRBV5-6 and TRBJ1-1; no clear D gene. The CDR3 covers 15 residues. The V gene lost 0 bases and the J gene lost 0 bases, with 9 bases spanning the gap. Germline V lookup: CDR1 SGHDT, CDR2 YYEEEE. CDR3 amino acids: CASSLGSLVNTEAFF. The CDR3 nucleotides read TGTGCCAGCAGCTTGGGTTCACTTGTGAACACTGAAGCTTTCTTT.

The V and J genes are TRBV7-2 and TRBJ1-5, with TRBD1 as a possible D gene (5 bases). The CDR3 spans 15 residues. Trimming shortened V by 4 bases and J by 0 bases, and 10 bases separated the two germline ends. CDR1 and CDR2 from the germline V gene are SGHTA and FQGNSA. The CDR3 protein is CASSSEGYSNQPQHF. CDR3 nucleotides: TGTGCCAGCAGCTCGGAGGGGTATAGCAATCAGCCCCAGCATTTT.

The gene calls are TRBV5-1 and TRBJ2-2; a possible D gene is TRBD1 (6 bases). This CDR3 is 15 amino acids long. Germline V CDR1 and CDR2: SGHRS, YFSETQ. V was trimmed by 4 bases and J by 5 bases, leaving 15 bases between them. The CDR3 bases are TGCGCCAGCAGCCAGGGACATCCGGGGACCGGGGAGCTGTTTTTT. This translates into CASSQGHPGTGELFF. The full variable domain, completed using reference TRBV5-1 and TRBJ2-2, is KAGVTQTPRYLIKTRGQQVTLSCSPISGHRSVSWYQQTPGQGLQFLFEYFSETQRNKGNFPGRFSGRQFSNSRSEMNVSTLELGDSALYLCASSQGHPGTGELFFGEGSRLTVL.

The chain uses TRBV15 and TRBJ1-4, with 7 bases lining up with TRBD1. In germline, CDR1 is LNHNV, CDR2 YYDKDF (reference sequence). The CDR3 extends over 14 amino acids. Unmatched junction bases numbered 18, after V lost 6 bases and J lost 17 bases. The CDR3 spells CATSTPLDRQYPFF. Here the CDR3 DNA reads TGTGCCACCAGTACACCCTTGGACAGGCAATACCCCTTTTTT.

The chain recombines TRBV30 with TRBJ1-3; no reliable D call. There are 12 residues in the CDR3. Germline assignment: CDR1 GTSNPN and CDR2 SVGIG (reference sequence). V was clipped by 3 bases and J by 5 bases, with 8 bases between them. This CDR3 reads CAWSVVRNTIYF. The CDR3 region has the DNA TGTGCCTGGAGCGTAGTCAGAAACACCATATATTTT.

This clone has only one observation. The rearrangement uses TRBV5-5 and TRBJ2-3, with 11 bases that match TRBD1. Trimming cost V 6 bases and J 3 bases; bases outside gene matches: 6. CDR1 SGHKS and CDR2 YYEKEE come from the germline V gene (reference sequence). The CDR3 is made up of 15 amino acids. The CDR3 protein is CASNRGTGGTDTQYF. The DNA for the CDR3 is TGTGCCAGCAACCGAGGGACAGGGGGAACAGATACGCAGTATTTT.

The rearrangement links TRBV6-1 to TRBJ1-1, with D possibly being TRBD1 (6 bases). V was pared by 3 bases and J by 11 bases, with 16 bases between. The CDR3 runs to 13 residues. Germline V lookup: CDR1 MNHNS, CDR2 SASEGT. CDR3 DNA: TGTGCCAGCAGTGATATCCGGGGGGCGAGGGCTTTCTTT. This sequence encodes CASSDIRGARAFF.

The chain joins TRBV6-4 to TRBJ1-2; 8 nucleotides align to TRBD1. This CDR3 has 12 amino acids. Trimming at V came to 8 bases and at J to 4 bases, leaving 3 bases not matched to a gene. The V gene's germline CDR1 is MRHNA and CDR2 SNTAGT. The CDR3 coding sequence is TGTGCCAGCGGACAGGGTGCCTATGGCTACACCTTC. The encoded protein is CASGQGAYGYTF.

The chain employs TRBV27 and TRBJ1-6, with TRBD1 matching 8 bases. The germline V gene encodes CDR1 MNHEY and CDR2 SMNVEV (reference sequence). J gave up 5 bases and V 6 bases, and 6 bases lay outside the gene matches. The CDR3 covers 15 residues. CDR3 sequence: CASRKGGQDNSPLHF. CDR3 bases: TGTGCCAGCAGAAAGGGGGGACAGGATAATTCACCCCTCCACTTT.

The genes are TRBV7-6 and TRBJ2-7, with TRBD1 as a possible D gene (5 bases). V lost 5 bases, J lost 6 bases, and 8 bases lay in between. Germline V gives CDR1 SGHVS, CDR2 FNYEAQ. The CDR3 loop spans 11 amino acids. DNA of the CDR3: TGTGCCAGCAGCCTAGACAGCGAGCAGTACTTC. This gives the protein CASSLDSEQYF.

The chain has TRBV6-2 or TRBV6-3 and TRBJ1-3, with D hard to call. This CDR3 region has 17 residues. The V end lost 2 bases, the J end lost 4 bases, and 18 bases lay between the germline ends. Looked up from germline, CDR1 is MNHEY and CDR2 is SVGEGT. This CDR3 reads CASSYIPFGGEGNTIYF. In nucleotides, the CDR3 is TGTGCCAGCAGTTACATCCCCTTCGGAGGCGAAGGAAACACCATATATTTT.

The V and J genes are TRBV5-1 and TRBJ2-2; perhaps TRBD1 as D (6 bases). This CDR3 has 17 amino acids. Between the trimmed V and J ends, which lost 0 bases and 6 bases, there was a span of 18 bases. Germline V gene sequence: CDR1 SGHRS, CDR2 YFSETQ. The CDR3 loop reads CASSLADSGTRAGELFF. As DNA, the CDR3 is TGCGCCAGCAGCTTGGCGGATTCCGGGACACGGGCCGGGGAGCTGTTTTTT.

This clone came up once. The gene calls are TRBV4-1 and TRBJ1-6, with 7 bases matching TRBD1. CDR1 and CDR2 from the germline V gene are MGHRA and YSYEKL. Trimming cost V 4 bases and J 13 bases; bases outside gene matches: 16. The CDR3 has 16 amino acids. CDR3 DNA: TGCGCCAGCAGCCTTTTAAACCGGGACAGAACTTCGCCCCTCCACTTT. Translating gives CASSLLNRDRTSPLHF.

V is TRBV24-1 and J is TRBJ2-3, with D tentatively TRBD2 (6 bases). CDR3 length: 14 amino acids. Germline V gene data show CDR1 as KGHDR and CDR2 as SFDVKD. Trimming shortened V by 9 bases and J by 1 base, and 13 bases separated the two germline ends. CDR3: CATGGIGGTDTQYF. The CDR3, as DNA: TGTGCCACCGGAGGGATTGGGGGCACAGATACGCAGTATTTT.

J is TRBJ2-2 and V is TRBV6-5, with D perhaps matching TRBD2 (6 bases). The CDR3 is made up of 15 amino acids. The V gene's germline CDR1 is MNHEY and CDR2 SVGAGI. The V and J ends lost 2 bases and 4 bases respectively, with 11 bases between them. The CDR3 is CASSYGGSSTGELFF. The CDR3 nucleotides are TGTGCCAGCAGTTACGGGGGGTCGAGCACCGGGGAGCTGTTTTTT.

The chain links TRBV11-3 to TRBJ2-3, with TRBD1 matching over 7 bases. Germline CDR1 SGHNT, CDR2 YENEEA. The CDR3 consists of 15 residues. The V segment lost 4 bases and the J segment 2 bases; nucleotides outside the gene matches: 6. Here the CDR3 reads CASSSSGTDTDTQYF. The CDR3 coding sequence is TGTGCCAGCAGCTCCTCCGGGACAGACACAGATACGCAGTATTTT.